This T cell receptor beta chain is drawn from a study of T cell responses to AZD1222 COVID-19 vaccine. With respect to this clone: Its antigen remains unknown.

TCRdb keeps only in-frame clones here, not all; method: immunoSEQ multiplex PCR. The data contain about 140,000 clones, approximately 86% of them seen just once; the ten biggest clones take up approximately 5%. Trimming shortened V by 1 base and J by 5 bases, and 12 bases separated the two germline ends. The CDR3 loop spans 15 amino acids. CDR1 and CDR2 (germline): MNHEY, SVGAGI. General study results and limits: Repertoire sampling was restricted to post-peak T cell response timepoints. Only a handful of AZD1222 recipients tested seropositive at baseline. Regions left unmutated in variants are reportedly the target of nearly half of spike-specific TCRs. Recipients of two AZD1222 doses showed rising Spike-specific TCR breadth and depth.

This specimen was peripheral blood, taken 28 days after the second AZD1222 dose. The sequence derives from an adult who received the AZD1222 COVID-19 vaccine. The chain is built from TRBV6-5 and TRBJ1-5, with D possibly TRBD1 on 5 matching bases. The CDR3 coding sequence is TGTGCCAGCAGTTACTTCCCAGGGACGGATCAGCCCCAGCATTTT. It is translated as CASSYFPGTDQPQHF.